The 30 T cell receptor beta chains below all came from one sample that was sequenced in a study of CD8 T cells in Susac syndrome. When the RNA was reverse transcribed, random hexamers were used with an input of 0.5 to 1 ug. TCRdb reprocessed the immunoSEQ multiplex PCR reads via MiXCR and lists one record per CDR3 protein. The sample includes 150,000 to 200,000 distinct CDR3 sequences, 90% to 96% of them seen just once. Material for sequencing was CD4+ T cells from PBMCs. These receptors originate from a human donor with multiple sclerosis.

This sequence joins TRBV2 and TRBJ2-7; 7 bases line up with TRBD2. The V segment lost 6 bases and the J segment 8 bases; nucleotides outside the gene matches: 13. Germline V gene sequence: CDR1 SNHLY, CDR2 FYNNEI. The CDR3 loop spans 14 amino acids. The CDR3 DNA is TGTGCCAGCAGAGAAACTAGCGCCGCTTACCAGCAGTACTTC. This encodes CASRETSAAYQQYF.

The chain recombines TRBV13 with TRBJ2-2, with D unresolved. The CDR3 extends over 17 amino acids. Germline V CDR1 and CDR2: PRHDT, FYEKMQ (reference sequence). V lost 0 bases, J lost 4 bases, and 15 bases lay in between. CDR3 sequence (DNA): TGTGCCAGCAGCTTAGGCTGGGCCTCGTCACGCACCGGGGAGCTGTTTTTT. Its translation: CASSLGWASSRTGELFF.

The gene calls are TRBV29-1 and TRBJ2-3, with 9 bases that match TRBD2. Looked up from germline, CDR1 is SQVTM and CDR2 is ANQGSEA. This CDR3 has 15 residues. Trimming cost V 3 bases and J 4 bases; bases outside gene matches: 8. CDR3 nucleotides: TGCAGCGTTGACCCCGCGGGGGGGCGGGCAGATACGCAGTATTTT. It yields the protein CSVDPAGGRADTQYF.

V and J are TRBV7-2 and TRBJ1-2; TRBD1 agrees at 10 bases. This CDR3 region has 18 residues. Trimming took 4 bases from V and 3 from J; bases not matched to a gene: 14. The germline CDR1 and CDR2 sequences are SGHTA and FQGNSA. CDR3 sequence (DNA): TGTGCCAGCAGCTCCTACGGGGGAGCCGGGACAGGGGACTATGGCTACACCTTC. Protein: CASSSYGGAGTGDYGYTF.

The chain recombines TRBV5-1 with TRBJ1-1, with unresolved D. The V end was cut by 0 bases, the J end by 0 bases, with 9 bases between. There are 15 residues in the CDR3. The germline V gene encodes CDR1 SGHRS and CDR2 YFSETQ. Here the CDR3 reads CASSLGSGMNTEAFF. CDR3 coding DNA: TGCGCCAGCAGCTTGGGGTCCGGTATGAACACTGAAGCTTTCTTT.

The chain is built from TRBV20-1 and TRBJ1-5; D not resolved. The V end was cut by 5 bases, the J end by 5 bases, with 19 bases between. The germline CDR1 and CDR2 sequences are DFQATT and SNEGSKA (reference sequence). CDR3 length: 15 residues. CDR3 nucleotide sequence: TGCAGTGCTCCCGCCCCCGGGAGAACCGATCAGCCCCAGCATTTT. Translated, it gives CSAPAPGRTDQPQHF.

The V call is TRBV20-1, the J call TRBJ2-7; either TRBD1 or TRBD2 may supply D (6 bases each). This CDR3 has 16 residues. The V end was cut by 0 bases, the J end by 3 bases, with 18 bases between. Germline V gives CDR1 DFQATT, CDR2 SNEGSKA (reference sequence). The CDR3 here is CSARDLRGDALYEQYF. In DNA form, the CDR3 reads TGCAGTGCTAGAGATCTGAGGGGGGACGCCCTCTACGAGCAGTACTTC.

The CDR3: CASTYDGGANTEAFF. The DNA of the CDR3 is TGTGCCAGCACCTACGACGGGGGCGCGAACACTGAAGCTTTCTTT. The chain couples TRBV6-2 or TRBV6-3 to TRBJ1-1; tentative D call: TRBD1 (6 bases). This CDR3 is built from 15 residues. V lost 7 bases and J 1 base, leaving 16 bases between the germline ends. CDR1 and CDR2 from the germline V gene are MNHEY and SVGEGT.

The chain links TRBV20-1 to TRBJ1-2; D gene unclear. The V gene's germline CDR1 is DFQATT and CDR2 SNEGSKA (reference sequence). V lost 0 bases and J lost 4, with 6 bases in between. CDR3 length equals 12 residues. The CDR3 region is CSAREPVYGYTF. DNA of the CDR3: TGCAGTGCTAGAGAGCCGGTCTATGGCTACACCTTC.

The chain recombines TRBV24-1 with TRBJ2-3; D gene uncertain. V shed 3 bases and J shed 2 bases, with 14 bases lying between them. Germline-derived CDR1 and CDR2 are KGHDR and SFDVKD. There are 16 residues in the CDR3. The CDR3 reads CATSDLQASSTDTQYF. Written as DNA, the CDR3 is TGTGCCACCAGTGATCTGCAGGCGTCCTCCACAGATACGCAGTATTTT.

The J gene is TRBJ1-2, the V gene TRBV12-3 or TRBV12-4; TRBD1 aligns across 8 bases. The CDR3 is 13 amino acids. Unmatched junction bases numbered 9, after V lost 3 bases and J lost 12 bases. This chain's CDR3 is CASSFRGRGGDTF. CDR3 nucleotides: TGTGCCAGCAGTTTCAGGGGGCGGGGTGGAGACACCTTC.

This chain joins TRBV20-1 and TRBJ1-5, with D hard to call. There are 15 residues in the CDR3. The germline CDR1 and CDR2 sequences are DFQATT and SNEGSKA (reference sequence). Trimming removed 3 bases from V and 3 bases from J, with 15 bases in between. The CDR3 region has the DNA TGCAGTGCTAGGTCACCCGGAGACCCCAATCAGCCCCAGCATTTT. Translation gives CSARSPGDPNQPQHF.

The V gene is TRBV12-3 or TRBV12-4, the J gene TRBJ2-7, with D perhaps TRBD2 (5 bases). The CDR3 runs 14 residues. Trimming shortened V by 2 bases and J by 1 base, and 9 bases separated the two germline ends. CDR3 amino acids: CASSLWRGSYEQYF. DNA of the CDR3: TGTGCCAGCAGTTTATGGCGAGGGTCCTACGAGCAGTACTTC.

This rearrangement joins TRBV20-1 to TRBJ2-3, with 9 bases identical to TRBD2. The CDR3 is 16 residues long. In germline, CDR1 is DFQATT, CDR2 SNEGSKA (reference sequence). The trim removed 2 bases at V and 2 bases at J, leaving 8 bases unmatched. The CDR3 loop is CSARPKRGAPTDTQYF. The CDR3 nucleotides are TGCAGTGCTAGACCTAAGCGGGGGGCCCCCACAGATACGCAGTATTTT.

CDR3 amino acids: CAWNSGDRVLYTF. The CDR3 DNA sequence: TGTGCCTGGAATAGCGGGGACAGGGTCTTATACACCTTC. This chain joins TRBV30 and TRBJ1-2; 9 bases match TRBD1. There are 13 residues in the CDR3. With 4 bases clipped from V and 11 bases from J, the junction kept 11 bases outside the gene matches. Per germline, CDR1 GTSNPN and CDR2 SVGIG (reference sequence).

The V gene is TRBV6-2 or TRBV6-3, the J gene TRBJ2-1, with D unclear. Per the germline V gene, CDR1 is MNHEY and CDR2 is SVGEGT. CDR3 length: 12 amino acids. V was clipped by 6 bases and J by 13 bases, with 16 bases between them. The CDR3 here is CASSTNPVVQFF. Written as DNA, the CDR3 is TGTGCCAGCAGCACAAACCCGGTCGTTCAGTTCTTC.

This clonotype occurred once. J is TRBJ2-1 and V is TRBV30; D is ambiguous. Germline CDR1 GTSNPN, CDR2 SVGIG (reference sequence). The CDR3 totals 12 residues. V was trimmed by 4 bases and J by 12 bases, leaving 16 bases between them. The CDR3 region has the DNA TGTGCCTGGATTCTACCCGGGTCCCGGCAGTTCTTC. This codes for CAWILPGSRQFF.

The rearrangement links TRBV29-1 to TRBJ2-3; 9 positions agree with TRBD2. The V gene's germline CDR1 is SQVTM and CDR2 ANQGSEA. There are 13 residues in the CDR3. The trim removed 7 bases at V and 1 base at J, leaving 3 bases unmatched. The CDR3 loop is CSGRTSGTDTQYF. The CDR3 coding sequence is TGCAGCGGGAGGACTAGCGGCACAGATACGCAGTATTTT.

V usage is TRBV29-1 and J usage is TRBJ2-7, with 7 bases lining up with TRBD1. From germline, CDR1 is SQVTM and CDR2 ANQGSEA. The CDR3 sequence is 12 residues long. Unmatched junction bases numbered 2, after V lost 4 bases and J lost 2 bases. The CDR3 DNA follows: TGCAGCGTTGGACAGGGAGCCTACGAGCAGTACTTC. Translating gives CSVGQGAYEQYF.

The V and J genes are TRBV4-2 and TRBJ2-6; no clear D. The CDR3 contains 16 residues. V gave up 0 bases and J gave up 0 bases, with 6 bases separating them. Germline CDR1 LGHNA, CDR2 YNFKEQ. This CDR3 is CASSQDRSSGANVLTF. The CDR3 bases are TGTGCCAGCAGCCAAGACAGGAGCTCTGGGGCCAACGTCCTGACTTTC.

CDR3 in amino acids: CASSSDRNTEAFF. The DNA for the CDR3 is TGTGCCAGCAGCTCCGACAGGAACACTGAAGCTTTCTTT. The genes are TRBV7-3 and TRBJ1-1; TRBD1 is a possible D gene (5 bases). The CDR3 loop spans 13 amino acids. Germline CDR1 is SGHTA and CDR2 is FQGTGA. Deletions cut 4 bases from V and 1 base from J, with 7 bases between.

This clonotype was found once. V usage is TRBV20-1 and J usage is TRBJ2-7, with D perhaps matching TRBD2 (5 bases). This CDR3 spans 14 amino acids. Germline V gives CDR1 DFQATT, CDR2 SNEGSKA (reference sequence). The V end lost 5 bases, the J end lost 3 bases, and 17 bases lay between the germline ends. CDR3 loop: CSALEYSEGYEQYF. The DNA for the CDR3 is TGCAGTGCTTTGGAGTACTCCGAGGGCTACGAGCAGTACTTC.

V and J are TRBV6-1 and TRBJ1-1; D not certain. CDR3 size: 16 residues. Germline V gene lookup returns CDR1 MNHNS and CDR2 SASEGT. Trimming left V 6 bases short and J 11 bases short, with 28 bases between. The CDR3 reads CASSLIRASDTPVAFF. DNA for the CDR3: TGTGCCAGCAGCCTCATTCGGGCCTCAGACACCCCAGTGGCTTTCTTT.

This clonotype has only one observation. V and J are TRBV30 and TRBJ2-2, with 8 bases that match TRBD1. Trimming removed 3 bases from V and 2 bases from J; junction bases left unmatched: 8. The CDR3 is 16 residues long. Germline lookup yields CDR1 GTSNPN and CDR2 SVGIG (reference sequence). CDR3 loop: CAWRFTGTGNTGELFF. As DNA, the CDR3 is TGTGCCTGGAGGTTTACCGGGACAGGCAACACCGGGGAGCTGTTTTTT.

The V gene is TRBV12-3 or TRBV12-4, the J gene TRBJ2-5, with 9 bases matching TRBD1. V gave up 4 bases and J gave up 2 bases; unmatched junction bases: 5. There are 15 residues in the CDR3. CDR3 residues: CASSSGQGNQETQYF. The CDR3 DNA is TGTGCCAGCAGTTCCGGACAGGGGAATCAAGAGACCCAGTACTTC.

V usage is TRBV20-1 and J usage is TRBJ1-2; possible D gene TRBD1, 6 bases. The V gene's germline CDR1 is DFQATT and CDR2 SNEGSKA (reference sequence). CDR3 length equals 14 residues. V was cut by 2 bases and J by 6 bases, with 16 bases left in between. In nucleotides, the CDR3 is TGCAGTGCTAGACAGACGGGGGCCTGGGATGGCTACACCTTC. Translating it yields CSARQTGAWDGYTF.

The chain uses TRBV6-2 or TRBV6-3 and TRBJ2-1, with D perhaps assigned TRBD1 or TRBD2 (5 bases each). CDR3 length: 12 amino acids. Trimming shortened V by 10 bases and J by 1 base, and 8 bases separated the two germline ends. Germline lookup yields CDR1 MNHEY and CDR2 SVGEGT. CDR3 region: CATGTSYNEQFF. In DNA form, the CDR3 reads TGTGCCACCGGGACGTCCTACAATGAGCAGTTCTTC.

This clonotype was seen a single time. The CDR3 DNA is TGTGCCAGCAGCTTCCGGGACAGGGGGAACACCGGGGAGCTGTTTTTT. Its protein product is CASSFRDRGNTGELFF. The gene calls are TRBV13 and TRBJ2-2; 10 nucleotides align to TRBD1. V trimming: 3 bases; J trimming: 1 base; junction bases outside the gene matches: 2. This CDR3 has 16 residues. Germline assignment: CDR1 PRHDT and CDR2 FYEKMQ (reference sequence).

V and J are TRBV20-1 and TRBJ2-7; D call uncertain. CDR3 length equals 12 residues. Per germline, CDR1 DFQATT and CDR2 SNEGSKA (reference sequence). Trimming cost V 6 bases and J 0 bases, with 9 bases left between them. The CDR3 nucleotides are TGCAGTGCCCCCTACACCTCCTACGAGCAGTACTTC. This encodes CSAPYTSYEQYF.

This rearrangement joins TRBV16 to TRBJ2-7; 9 bases fit TRBD1. Germline CDR1 KGHSY, CDR2 FQNENV. CDR3 size: 14 residues. Losses at the gene ends were 6 bases for V and 3 bases for J; bases not matched to a gene: 6. As DNA, the CDR3 is TGTGCCAGCAGAGGGACAGGGTCTCGCTACGAGCAGTACTTC. Its translation is CASRGTGSRYEQYF. Full variable domain (remainder filled in from reference TRBV16 and TRBJ2-7): GEEVAQTPKHLVRGEGQKAKLYCAPIKGHSYVFWYQQVLKNEFKFLISFQNENVFDETGMPKERFSAKCLPNSPCSLEIQATKLEDSAVYFCASRGTGSRYEQYFGPGTRLTVT.